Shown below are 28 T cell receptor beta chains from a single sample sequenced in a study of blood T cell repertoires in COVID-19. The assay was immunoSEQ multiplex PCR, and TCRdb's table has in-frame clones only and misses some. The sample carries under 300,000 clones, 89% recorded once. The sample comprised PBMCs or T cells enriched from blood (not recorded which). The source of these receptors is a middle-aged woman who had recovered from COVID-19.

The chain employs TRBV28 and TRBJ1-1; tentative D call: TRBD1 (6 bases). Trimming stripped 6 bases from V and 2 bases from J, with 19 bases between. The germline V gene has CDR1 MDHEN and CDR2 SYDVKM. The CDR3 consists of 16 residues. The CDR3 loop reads CASSSPTGTPNTEAFF. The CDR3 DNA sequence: TGTGCCAGCAGCTCCCCCACCGGGACACCAAACACTGAAGCTTTCTTT.

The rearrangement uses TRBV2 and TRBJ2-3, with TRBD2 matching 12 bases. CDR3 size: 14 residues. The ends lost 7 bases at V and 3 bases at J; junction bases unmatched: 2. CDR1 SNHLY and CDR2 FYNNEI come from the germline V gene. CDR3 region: CASKTSGSTDTQYF. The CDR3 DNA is TGTGCCAGCAAGACTAGCGGGAGTACAGATACGCAGTATTTT.

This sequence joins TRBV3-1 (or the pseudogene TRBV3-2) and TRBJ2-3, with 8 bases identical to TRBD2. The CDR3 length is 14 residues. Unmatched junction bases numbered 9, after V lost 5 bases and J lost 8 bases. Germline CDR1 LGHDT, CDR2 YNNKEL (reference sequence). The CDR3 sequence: CASSSTSASTTQYF. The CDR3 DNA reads TGTGCCAGCAGCTCGACTAGCGCGTCGACTACGCAGTATTTT.

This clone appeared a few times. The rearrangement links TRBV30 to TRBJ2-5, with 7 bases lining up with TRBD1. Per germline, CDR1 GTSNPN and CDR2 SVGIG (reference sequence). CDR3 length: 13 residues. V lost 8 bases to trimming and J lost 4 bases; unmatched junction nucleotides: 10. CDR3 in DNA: TGTGCCCAATCGACAGGGTGGGGAGAGACCCAGTACTTC. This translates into CAQSTGWGETQYF.

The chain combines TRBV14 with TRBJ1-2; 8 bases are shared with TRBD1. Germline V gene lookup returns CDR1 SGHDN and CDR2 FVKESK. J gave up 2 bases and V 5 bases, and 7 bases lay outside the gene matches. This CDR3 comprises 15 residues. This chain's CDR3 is CASSKTGQANYGYTF. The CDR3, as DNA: TGTGCCAGCAGCAAGACGGGACAGGCGAACTATGGCTACACCTTC.

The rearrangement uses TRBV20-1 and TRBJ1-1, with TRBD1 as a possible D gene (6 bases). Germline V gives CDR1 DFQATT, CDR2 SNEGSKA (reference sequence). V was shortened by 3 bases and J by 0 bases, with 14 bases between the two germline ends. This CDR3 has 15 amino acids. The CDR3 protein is CSASMGHSLNTEAFF. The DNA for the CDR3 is TGCAGTGCTAGTATGGGACACTCTTTGAACACTGAAGCTTTCTTT.

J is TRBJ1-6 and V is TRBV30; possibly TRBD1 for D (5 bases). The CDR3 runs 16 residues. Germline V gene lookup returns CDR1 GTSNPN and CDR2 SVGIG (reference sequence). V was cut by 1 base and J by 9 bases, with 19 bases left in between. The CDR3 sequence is CAWSGGRTPYFSPLHF. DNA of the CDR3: TGTGCCTGGAGTGGGGGCCGGACACCTTACTTTTCACCCCTCCACTTT.

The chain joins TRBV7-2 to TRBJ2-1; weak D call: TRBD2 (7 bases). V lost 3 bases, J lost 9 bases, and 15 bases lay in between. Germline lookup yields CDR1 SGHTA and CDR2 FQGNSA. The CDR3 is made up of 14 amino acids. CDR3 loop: CASSLRAGEGEQFF. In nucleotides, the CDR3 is TGTGCCAGCAGCTTGAGAGCAGGGGAGGGTGAGCAGTTCTTC.

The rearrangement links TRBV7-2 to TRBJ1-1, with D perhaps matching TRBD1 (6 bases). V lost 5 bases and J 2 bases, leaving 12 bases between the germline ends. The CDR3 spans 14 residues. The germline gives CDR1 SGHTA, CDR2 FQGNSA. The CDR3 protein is CASSTGSYNTEAFF. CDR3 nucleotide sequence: TGTGCCAGCAGCACAGGGAGCTATAACACTGAAGCTTTCTTT.

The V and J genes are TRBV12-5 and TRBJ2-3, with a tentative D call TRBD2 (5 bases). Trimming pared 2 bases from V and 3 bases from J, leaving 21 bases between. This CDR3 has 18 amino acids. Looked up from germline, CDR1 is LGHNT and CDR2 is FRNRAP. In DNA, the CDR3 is TGTGCTAGTGGTTTGAGGCCCCATAGTTTCCGGGATACAGATACGCAGTATTTT. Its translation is CASGLRPHSFRDTDTQYF.

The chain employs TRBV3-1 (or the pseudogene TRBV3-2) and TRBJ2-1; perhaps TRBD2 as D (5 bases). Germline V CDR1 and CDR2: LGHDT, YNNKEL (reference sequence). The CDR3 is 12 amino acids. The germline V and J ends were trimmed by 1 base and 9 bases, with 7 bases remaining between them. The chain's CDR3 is CASSQARGEQFF. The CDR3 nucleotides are TGTGCCAGCAGCCAAGCACGGGGTGAGCAGTTCTTC.

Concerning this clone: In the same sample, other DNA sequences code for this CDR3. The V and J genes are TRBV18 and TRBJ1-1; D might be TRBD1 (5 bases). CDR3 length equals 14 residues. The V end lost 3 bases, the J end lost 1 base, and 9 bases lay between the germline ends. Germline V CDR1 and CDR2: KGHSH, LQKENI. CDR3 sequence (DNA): TGTGCCAGCTCACCGCAAACAGGGAACACTGAAGCTTTCTTT. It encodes CASSPQTGNTEAFF.

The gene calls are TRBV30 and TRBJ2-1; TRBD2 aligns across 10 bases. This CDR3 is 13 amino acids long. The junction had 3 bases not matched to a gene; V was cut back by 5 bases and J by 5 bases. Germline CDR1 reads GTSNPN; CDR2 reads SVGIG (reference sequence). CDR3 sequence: CAWSSGSNNEQFF. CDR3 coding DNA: TGTGCCTGGTCTAGCGGGAGTAACAATGAGCAGTTCTTC.

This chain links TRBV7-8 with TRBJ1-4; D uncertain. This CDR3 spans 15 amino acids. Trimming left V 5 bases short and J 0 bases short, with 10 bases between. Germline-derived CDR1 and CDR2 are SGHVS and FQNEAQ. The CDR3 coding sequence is TGTGCCAGCAGCCCCCGACGGGCAACTAATGAAAAACTGTTTTTT. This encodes CASSPRRATNEKLFF.

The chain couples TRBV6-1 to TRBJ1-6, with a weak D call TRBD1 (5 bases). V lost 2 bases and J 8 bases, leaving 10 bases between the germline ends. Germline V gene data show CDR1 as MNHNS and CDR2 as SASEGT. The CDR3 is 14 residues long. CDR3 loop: CASSEQGYDSPLHF. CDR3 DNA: TGTGCCAGCAGTGAACAGGGATACGATTCACCCCTCCACTTT.

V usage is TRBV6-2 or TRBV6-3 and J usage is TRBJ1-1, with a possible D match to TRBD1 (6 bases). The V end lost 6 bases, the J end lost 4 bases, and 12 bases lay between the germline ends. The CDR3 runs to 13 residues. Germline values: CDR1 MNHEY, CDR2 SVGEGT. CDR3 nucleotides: TGTGCCAGCAGCCGAGGGGGTTTCACTGAAGCTTTCTTT. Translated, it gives CASSRGGFTEAFF.

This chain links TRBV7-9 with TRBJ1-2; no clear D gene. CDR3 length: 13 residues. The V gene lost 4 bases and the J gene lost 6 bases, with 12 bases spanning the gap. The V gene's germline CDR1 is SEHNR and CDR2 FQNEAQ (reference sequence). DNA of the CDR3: TGTGCCAGCAGCTATACAGAAACCGATGGCTACACCTTC. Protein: CASSYTETDGYTF.

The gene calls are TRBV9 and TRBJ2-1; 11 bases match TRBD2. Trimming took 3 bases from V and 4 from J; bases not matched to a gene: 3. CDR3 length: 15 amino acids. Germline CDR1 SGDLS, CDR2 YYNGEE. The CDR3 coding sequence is TGTGCCAGCAGCGGCGGGACTAGCGGATACAATGAGCAGTTCTTC. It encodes CASSGGTSGYNEQFF. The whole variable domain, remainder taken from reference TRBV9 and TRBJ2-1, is DSGVTQTPKHLITATGQRVTLRCSPRSGDLSVYWYQQSLDQGLQFLIQYYNGEERAKGNILERFSAQQFPDLHSELNLSSLELGDSALYFCASSGGTSGYNEQFFGPGTRLTVL.

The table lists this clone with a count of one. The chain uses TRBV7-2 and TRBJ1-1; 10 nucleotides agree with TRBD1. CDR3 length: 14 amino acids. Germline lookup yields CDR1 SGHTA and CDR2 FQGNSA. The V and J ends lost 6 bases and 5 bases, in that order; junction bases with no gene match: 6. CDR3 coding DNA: TGTGCCAGCAGAGCTCGGACAGGGGGGACTGAAGCTTTCTTT. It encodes CASRARTGGTEAFF.

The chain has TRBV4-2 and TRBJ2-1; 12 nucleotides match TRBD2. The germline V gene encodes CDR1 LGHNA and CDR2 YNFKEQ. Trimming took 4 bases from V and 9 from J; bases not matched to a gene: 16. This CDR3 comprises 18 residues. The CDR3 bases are TGTGCCAGCAGCCCCACAAACCGAGGGACTAGCGGGCGGGGTGAGCAGTTCTTC. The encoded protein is CASSPTNRGTSGRGEQFF.

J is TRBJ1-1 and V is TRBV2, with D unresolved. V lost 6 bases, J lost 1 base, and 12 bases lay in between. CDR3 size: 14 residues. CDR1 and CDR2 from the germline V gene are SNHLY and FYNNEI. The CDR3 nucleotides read TGTGCCAGCAGAGCCCCTCGGGGGAACACTGAAGCTTTCTTT. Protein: CASRAPRGNTEAFF.

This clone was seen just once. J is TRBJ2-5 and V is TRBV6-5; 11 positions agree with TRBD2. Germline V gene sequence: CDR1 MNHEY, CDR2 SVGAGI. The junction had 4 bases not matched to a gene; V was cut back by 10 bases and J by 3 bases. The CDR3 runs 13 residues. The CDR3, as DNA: TGTGCCAACCCACTAGCGGGAGAAGAGACCCAGTACTTC. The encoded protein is CANPLAGEETQYF.

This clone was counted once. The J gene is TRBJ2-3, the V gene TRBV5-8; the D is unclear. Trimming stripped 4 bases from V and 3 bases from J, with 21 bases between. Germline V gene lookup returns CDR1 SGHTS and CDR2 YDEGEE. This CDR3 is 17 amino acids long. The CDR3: CASSPTQSALETDTQYF. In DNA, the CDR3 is TGTGCCAGCAGCCCTACCCAATCCGCTCTAGAAACAGATACGCAGTATTTT.

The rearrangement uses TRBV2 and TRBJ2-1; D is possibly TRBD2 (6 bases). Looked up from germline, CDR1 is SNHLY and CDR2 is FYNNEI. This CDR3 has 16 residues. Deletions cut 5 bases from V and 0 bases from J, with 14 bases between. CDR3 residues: CASSSPGAGSYNEQFF. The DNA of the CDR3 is TGTGCCAGCAGTTCGCCAGGAGCGGGCTCCTACAATGAGCAGTTCTTC.

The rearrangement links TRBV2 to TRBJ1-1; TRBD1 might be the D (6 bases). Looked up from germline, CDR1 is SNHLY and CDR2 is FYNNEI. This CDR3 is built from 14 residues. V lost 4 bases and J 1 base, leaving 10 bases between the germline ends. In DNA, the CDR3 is TGTGCCAGCAGTGCGGCCAGGGGGAACACTGAAGCTTTCTTT. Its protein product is CASSAARGNTEAFF.

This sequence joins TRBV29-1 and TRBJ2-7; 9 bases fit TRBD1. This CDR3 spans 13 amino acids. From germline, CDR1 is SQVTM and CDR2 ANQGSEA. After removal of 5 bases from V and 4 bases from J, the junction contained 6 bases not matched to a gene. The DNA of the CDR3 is TGCAGCGTTTTCGGACAGGGGATGTACGAGCAGTACTTC. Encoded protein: CSVFGQGMYEQYF.

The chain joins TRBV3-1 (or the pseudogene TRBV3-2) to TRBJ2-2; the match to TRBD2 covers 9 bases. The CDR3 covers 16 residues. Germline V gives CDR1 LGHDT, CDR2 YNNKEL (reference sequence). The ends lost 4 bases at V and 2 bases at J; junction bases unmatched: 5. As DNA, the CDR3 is TGTGCCAGCAGCCTTATAGCGGGAGCAAACACCGGGGAGCTGTTTTTT. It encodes CASSLIAGANTGELFF.

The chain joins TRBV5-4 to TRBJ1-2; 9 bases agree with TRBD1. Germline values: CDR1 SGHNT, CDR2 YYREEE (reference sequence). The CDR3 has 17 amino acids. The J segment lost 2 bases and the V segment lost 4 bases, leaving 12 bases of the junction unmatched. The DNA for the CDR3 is TGTGCCAGCAGCGCTGGGACAGGGTCTTACACAAACTATGGCTACACCTTC. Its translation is CASSAGTGSYTNYGYTF.